Here is one TCR beta chain with its context. Which antigen it targets is not known. Per-base quality was not reported, and no clone a single base away is much larger than it. The germline V gene provides CDR1 MGHRA and CDR2 YSYEKL. The CDR3 measures 15 amino acids from cysteine to phenylalanine. Only CDR3 DNA remains: 45 bases, in frame from the first base. V drops 4 bases and J drops 1 base, leaving 13 bases in between. Read against the paper, the sample's time point label means: newly diagnosed GD, antithyroid drugs for less than 3 months. For both TCR sequencing and RNA sequencing, RNA was extracted from PBMCs using TRIzol. The diagnosis of Graves' disease was made according to American Thyroid Association guidelines. The patients came from an endocrinology department in Xi'an, China. Each patient gave about 9.1 milliliters of peripheral blood, collected in an EDTA anticoagulant tube. Ficoll Paque Plus density gradient separation was used to isolate PBMCs, and no further T cell sorting was performed. An Agilent 2100 Bioanalyzer and agarose gel were used to assess RNA quality, and a NanoDrop 2000 was used to measure RNA concentration.

The library was produced with multiplex PCR. Sequencing used an Illumina HiSeq 4000. To build TCR beta libraries, CDR3 regions were amplified by Arm-PCR using iRepertoire HTBI primers. PCR products were gel purified before sequencing. Regarding the original processing steps: Gene usage analysis of CDR3 amino acid clonotypes used the approximately 62 TRBV and around 14 TRBJ segments found across samples. Filtered high-quality paired reads were merged into contigs using COPE and FqMerger. Contigs were aligned with BLAST to IMGT TRBV, TRBD and TRBJ reference genes, and CDR3 was defined per IMGT. Clonotypes above 0.1% frequency were classified as highly expanded clones. Shannon entropy served as the measure of repertoire diversity, while the Gini coefficient captured V-J evenness. Public clonotypes were defined as clonotypes shared by more than one individual. The raw public data were reprocessed by TCRdb itself: fastp quality trimming at Q25, MiXCR clonotype calling, in-frame beta chains only. Rows matching on CDR3 protein sequence are summarized as one entry with the most common DNA and genes. TCRdb, not the original authors, processed these V and J calls. This sample gives under 700,000 distinct CDR3 sequences in total; 15% to 20% of them show up just once. The ten largest make up approximately 25% of the sample.

This entry is derived from a study of regulatory T cells in long-lasting Graves disease (dated by TCRdb to the early 2020s). About the study as a whole: Antithyroid drugs had been taken for less than 3 months by newly diagnosed Graves' disease patients. A total of roughly 35 samples underwent TCR sequencing: about 13 from persistent and about 20 from newly diagnosed Graves' disease patients. Persistent Graves' disease patients were compared with newly diagnosed Graves' disease patients by peripheral blood TCR sequencing and RNA sequencing. The study was registered as a clinical trial and conducted in China.

Results the study describes overall, beyond this receptor: Because the primary lesion, thyroid tissue, could not be accessed, the study looked at peripheral blood alone. As a limitation, the authors acknowledged that the small sample size may reduce accuracy. Compared with newly diagnosed patients, patients with persistent Graves' disease had lower TCR Shannon entropy and fewer highly expanded clones, which suggests clonal expansion. Sequencing and analysis were restricted to the TCR beta chain. TRBV28, TRBJ1-2 and TRBJ2-5 were preferentially used in persistent disease, while TRBV20-1 and TRBJ2-1 were favored in newly diagnosed disease. More public clonotypes were shared among persistent patients (fewer than 3,000) than among newly diagnosed patients (roughly 960).

This sample was also put to use in a study of T cells in Graves' hyperthyroidism and ophthalmopathy. The second publication reports: Stable Graves' hyperthyroidism was defined as no progression to ophthalmopathy during 18 months of follow-up. Hyperthyroidism patients were newly diagnosed, had a disease duration of under 2 months, and were aged 18 to 65 years. Any patient with an uncontrolled infection, another autoimmune disease, pregnancy or lactation was excluded. Clinical symptoms, serum thyroxine and TRAb, thyroid ultrasound, and orbital computed tomography formed the basis for the diagnoses. A first-round RT-PCR of the TCR CDR3 used the HTBI primer set with the Qiagen OneStep RT-PCR kit. Blood samples also contained most of the expanded thyroid clonotypes (frequency above 0.001), which suggests that blood repertoires may reflect thyroid immune responses. Ophthalmopathy was separated from stable hyperthyroidism by a 13 V-J signature model, with over 85% sensitivity and about 81% specificity obtained in cross-validation and 80%/75% obtained in testing. In validation, the model predicted progression to ophthalmopathy a median of roughly 6.2 months before onset, with 65% to 71% sensitivity and just under 75% specificity. TCR V-J signatures able to tell the groups apart were searched for in a discovery cohort of more than 90 patients, of whom 40 to 45 had Graves' ophthalmopathy and 55 to 60 had stable Graves' hyperthyroidism. Prospective prediction of ophthalmopathy was tested in an independent validation cohort consisting of 18 to 20 hyperthyroidism patients and some 17 patients who later progressed to ophthalmopathy. The 75 to 100 discovery patients were randomly split 7:3 into training and test sets. In addition, the study compared T-cell repertoires in thyroid tissue and in blood from five or six Graves' hyperthyroidism patients. Once sampling was done, hyperthyroidism patients were given methimazole at a starting dose of 30 mg daily, whereas ophthalmopathy patients were given high-dose intravenous methylprednisolone. The libraries were constructed in a second round of multiplex PCR and then size-selected and purified. Sequencing of the libraries was done on an Illumina HiSeq2000 using paired-end 100 bp reads. SOAPnuke was used to process the raw data, removing reads that contained adapters or uncalled bases, had a mean Phred below 15, or lacked an exact match to the constant primer or identifier. COPE v1.2.5 was used to merge the high-quality paired reads, and each unique nucleotide sequence was defined as a clonotype. MiTCR v1.1 was used to align the clonotypes against IMGT TRBV, TRBD and TRBJ reference segments. Only V-J combinations with frequency above 0.0001, covering 98% to 99.2% of repertoires, were analysed. A TCS score was defined as the ratio between F50 (clonal expansion) and ExV (chaos), using BLOSUM62-based TCRdist between CDR3 peptides within each V-J. Welch's t-statistics and random forest reduced around 520 V-J features to around 14, which were used in a naive Bayes classifier (R e1071). Sample size was not statistically predetermined, and investigators were not blinded to group allocation. According to the paper, TCR Vbeta CDR3 sequencing was carried out on approximately 140 peripheral blood samples, which came from fewer than 50 ophthalmopathy, around 74 hyperthyroidism and about 17 progressor patients.

The rearrangement joined TRBV4-1 to TRBJ1-1; no D gene call is confident. The origin of this receptor is a woman aged 40 to 65 with Graves disease. Donor details come from another sample of the same person, matched by shared clones. Sequences were derived from peripheral blood mononuclear cells (PBMCs), sampled at new diagnosis, from a patient treated with antithyroid drugs. CDR3 sequence: CASSPGLRENTEAFF. The nucleotide sequence is given as TGCGCCAGCAGCCCCGGATTGCGAGAGAACACTGAAGCTTTCTTT.